This T cell receptor (beta chain) was profiled in a study of shared clonotypes between healthy human individuals. Study information: Each donor contributed plates that comprised three CD4 naive, three CD4 memory, two CD8 naive and one CD8 memory. Study-wide findings and caveats: Clonotype sharing among donors, it was expected, would be affected by sequencing depth.

Repertoires were generated with immunoSEQ multiplex PCR, while TCRdb's copy carries only in-frame clones and drops some. The table includes 2 million or so clones, over 85% detected once. Of note for this clone: Its specificity is not known. Different DNA sequences within this sample yield the same CDR3.

Germline CDR1 and CDR2: MNHEY and SVGAGI. The CDR3 is 12 amino acids. The V end was cut by 5 bases, the J end by 7 bases, with 8 bases between. Every donor, a Caucasian adult, lived in Nashville, Tennessee. CD4+ cell separation produced CD45RA+ naive and CD45RA-negative memory subsets. This chain links TRBV6-5 with TRBJ2-2, with D tentatively TRBD2 (6 bases). The sequencing sample was made of naive CD4+ T cells sorted from blood. Stated subset: CD45RA+ positively selected. This receptor was identified in a man in his late teens or twenties in good health. This chain's CDR3 is CASSRGSGELFF. In DNA, the CDR3 is TGTGCCAGCAGTCGGGGGAGCGGGGAGCTGTTTTTT.